The rows below give T cell receptor beta chains drawn from one sample of a study of T cell repertoires in aging, cancer and after chemotherapy. TCRdb ran MiXCR on the multiplex PCR reads and lists one entry per CDR3 protein. This sample has 4,300 or so distinct CDR3 sequences, with roughly a quarter found just once. The sample consisted of blood. The receptor set was obtained from a human donor with a blood cancer. CDR3s include the opening cysteine and the closing phenylalanine or tryptophan. The D gene is left open where the match is weak. Rows may omit the clone size; those that give it use once, few, many or a size class.

abundance: large
v_gene: TRBV13
j_gene: TRBJ1-1
len: 12
d_gene: -
CDR3aa: CASSGDGTEAFF
CDR3nt: TGTGCCAGCAGTGGTGATGGCACTGAAGCTTTCTTT

abundance: -
v_gene: TRBV11-2
j_gene: TRBJ2-2
len: 15
d_gene: -
CDR3aa: CASSQDARATGELFF
CDR3nt: TGTGCCAGCAGCCAAGATGCGAGAGCAACCGGGGAGCTGTTTTTT

abundance: -
v_gene: TRBV5-1
j_gene: TRBJ2-2
len: 14
d_gene: -
CDR3aa: CASSLAQSPRELFF
CDR3nt: TGCGCCAGCAGCTTGGCACAGTCCCCCCGGGAGCTGTTTTTT

abundance: -
v_gene: TRBV21-1
j_gene: TRBJ1-6
len: 14
d_gene: -
CDR3aa: CASSRDSYNSPLHF
CDR3nt: TGTGCCAGCAGCAGGGACAGCTATAATTCACCCCTCCACTTT

abundance: -
v_gene: TRBV24-1
j_gene: TRBJ2-7
len: 14
d_gene: -
CDR3aa: CATSGRREPYEQYF
CDR3nt: TGTGCCACCAGTGGACGCAGGGAACCCTACGAGCAGTACTTC

abundance: -
v_gene: TRBV28
j_gene: TRBJ2-2
len: 12
d_gene: -
CDR3aa: CASRPSTGELFF
CDR3nt: TGTGCCAGCAGACCCTCCACCGGGGAGCTGTTTTTT

abundance: few
v_gene: TRBV12-3/TRBV12-4
j_gene: TRBJ1-5
len: 12
d_gene: TRBD1
CDR3aa: CASSSQGRPQHF
CDR3nt: TGTGCCAGCAGTTCACAGGGGAGGCCCCAGCATTTT

abundance: -
v_gene: TRBV7-9
j_gene: TRBJ2-1
len: 14
d_gene: -
CDR3aa: CASSLVGFGNEQFF
CDR3nt: TGTGCCAGCAGCTTAGTAGGGTTTGGGAATGAGCAGTTCTTC

abundance: few
v_gene: TRBV27
j_gene: TRBJ2-7
len: 13
d_gene: -
CDR3aa: CASSLAQEYEQYF
CDR3nt: TGTGCCAGCAGCCTAGCGCAAGAGTACGAGCAGTACTTC

abundance: few
v_gene: TRBV7-9
j_gene: TRBJ2-2
len: 15
d_gene: TRBD1
CDR3aa: CASSLGQGVSGELFF
CDR3nt: TGTGCCAGCAGCTTAGGACAGGGGGTGTCCGGGGAGCTGTTTTTT

abundance: few
v_gene: TRBV7-2
j_gene: TRBJ2-5
len: 16
d_gene: TRBD2
CDR3aa: CASSFGRLAGLETQYF
CDR3nt: TGTGCCAGCAGCTTCGGGAGACTAGCGGGACTCGAGACCCAGTACTTC

abundance: -
v_gene: TRBV7-9
j_gene: TRBJ1-2
len: 14
d_gene: -
CDR3aa: CASSLDVMDYGYTF
CDR3nt: TGTGCCAGCAGCTTAGATGTCATGGACTATGGCTACACCTTC

abundance: few
v_gene: TRBV20-1
j_gene: TRBJ2-3
len: 15
d_gene: TRBD2
CDR3aa: CSANIAGGPGDTQYF
CDR3nt: TGCAGTGCTAATATAGCGGGAGGTCCCGGTGATACGCAGTATTTT

abundance: -
v_gene: TRBV10-3
j_gene: TRBJ1-2
len: 14
d_gene: -
CDR3aa: CAISVVGGDLSYTF
CDR3nt: TGTGCCATCAGTGTTGTGGGTGGGGATTTGAGCTACACCTTC

abundance: -
v_gene: TRBV12-3/TRBV12-4
j_gene: TRBJ2-4
len: 13
d_gene: -
CDR3aa: CASSTSTKNIQYF
CDR3nt: TGTGCCAGCAGCACAAGTACCAAAAACATTCAGTACTTC

abundance: medium-sized
v_gene: TRBV18
j_gene: TRBJ2-5
len: 16
d_gene: TRBD1
CDR3aa: CASSLRQGGIWETQYF
CDR3nt: TGTGCCAGCTCACTACGACAGGGGGGCATTTGGGAGACCCAGTACTTC

abundance: few
v_gene: TRBV30
j_gene: TRBJ1-1
len: 14
d_gene: -
CDR3aa: CAWSTMTPNTEAFF
CDR3nt: TGTGCCTGGAGTACCATGACCCCGAACACTGAAGCTTTCTTT

abundance: -
v_gene: TRBV20-1
j_gene: TRBJ1-6
len: 13
d_gene: TRBD1
CDR3aa: CSARGTENSPLHF
CDR3nt: TGCAGTGCGAGAGGGACAGAGAATTCACCCCTCCACTTT

abundance: -
v_gene: TRBV5-4
j_gene: TRBJ1-4
len: 16
d_gene: TRBD1
CDR3aa: CASSSGQGKGNEKLFF
CDR3nt: TGTGCCAGCAGCTCGGGACAGGGGAAGGGGAATGAAAAACTGTTTTTT

abundance: medium-sized
v_gene: TRBV14
j_gene: TRBJ1-4
len: 13
d_gene: -
CDR3aa: CASSQVPDSKLFF
CDR3nt: TGTGCCAGCAGCCAAGTCCCGGACTCAAAACTGTTTTTT

abundance: few
v_gene: TRBV27
j_gene: TRBJ2-1
len: 16
d_gene: TRBD2
CDR3aa: CASSLQGLAGRNEQFF
CDR3nt: TGTGCCAGCAGTTTACAAGGACTAGCGGGGAGAAATGAGCAGTTCTTC

abundance: few
v_gene: TRBV6-6
j_gene: TRBJ1-2
len: 15
d_gene: -
CDR3aa: CASSTLGLSNYGYTF
CDR3nt: TGTGCCAGCAGTACCTTAGGGCTCTCTAACTATGGCTACACCTTC

abundance: large
v_gene: TRBV7-6
j_gene: TRBJ2-1
len: 13
d_gene: -
CDR3aa: CASSLERGNEQFF
CDR3nt: TGTGCCAGCAGCTTAGAACGGGGCAATGAGCAGTTCTTC